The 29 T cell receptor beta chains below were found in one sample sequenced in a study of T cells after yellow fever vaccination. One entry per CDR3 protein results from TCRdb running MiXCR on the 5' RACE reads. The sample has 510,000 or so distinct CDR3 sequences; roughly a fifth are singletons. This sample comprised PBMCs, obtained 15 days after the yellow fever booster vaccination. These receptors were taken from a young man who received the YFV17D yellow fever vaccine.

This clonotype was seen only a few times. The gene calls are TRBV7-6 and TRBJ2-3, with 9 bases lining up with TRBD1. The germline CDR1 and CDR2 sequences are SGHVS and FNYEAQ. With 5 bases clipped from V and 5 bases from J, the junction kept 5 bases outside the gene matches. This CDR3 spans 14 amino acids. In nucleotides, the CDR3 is TGTGCCAGCAGCCAGACAGGGGGACAAGATACGCAGTATTTT. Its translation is CASSQTGGQDTQYF. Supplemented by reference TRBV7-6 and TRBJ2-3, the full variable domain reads GAGVSQSPRYKVTKRGQDVALRCDPISGHVSLYWYRQALGQGPEFLTYFNYEAQQDKSGLPNDRFSAERPEGSISTLTIQRTEQRDSAMYRCASSQTGGQDTQYFGPGTRLTVL.

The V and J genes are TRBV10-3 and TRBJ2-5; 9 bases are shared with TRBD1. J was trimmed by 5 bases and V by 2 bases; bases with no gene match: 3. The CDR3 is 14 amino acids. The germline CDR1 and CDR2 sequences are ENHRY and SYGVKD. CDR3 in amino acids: CAISESGQGETQYF. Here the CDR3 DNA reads TGTGCCATCAGTGAGAGCGGACAGGGGGAGACCCAGTACTTC.

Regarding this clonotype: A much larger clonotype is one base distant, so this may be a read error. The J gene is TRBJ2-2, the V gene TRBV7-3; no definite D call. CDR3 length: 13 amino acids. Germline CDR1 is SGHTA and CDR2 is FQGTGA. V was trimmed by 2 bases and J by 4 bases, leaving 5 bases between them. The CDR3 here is CASSLETTGELFF. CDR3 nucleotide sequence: TGTGCCAGCAGCTTAGAGACCACCGGGGAGCTGTTTTTT.

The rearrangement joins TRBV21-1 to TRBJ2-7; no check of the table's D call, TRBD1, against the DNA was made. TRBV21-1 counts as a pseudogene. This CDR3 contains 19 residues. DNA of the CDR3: TGTGCCAGCAGCAATGAGGGAGGGCGGGACAGGGCAAGCTCCTACGAGCAGTACTTC. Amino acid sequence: CASSNEGGRDRASSYEQYF.

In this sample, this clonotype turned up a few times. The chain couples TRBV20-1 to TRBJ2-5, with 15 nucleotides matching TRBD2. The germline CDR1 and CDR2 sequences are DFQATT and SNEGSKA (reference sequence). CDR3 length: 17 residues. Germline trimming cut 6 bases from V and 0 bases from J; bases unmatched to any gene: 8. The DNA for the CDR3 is TGCAGTGCAGGACTAGCGGGAGGGGGAACTAACCAAGAGACCCAGTACTTC. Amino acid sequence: CSAGLAGGGTNQETQYF.

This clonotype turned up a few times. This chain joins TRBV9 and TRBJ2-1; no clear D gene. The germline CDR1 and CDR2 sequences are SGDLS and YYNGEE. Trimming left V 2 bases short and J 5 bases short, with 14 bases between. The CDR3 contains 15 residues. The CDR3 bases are TGTGCCAGCAGCGTTGAATCACTCTATCACAATGAGCAGTTCTTC. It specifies CASSVESLYHNEQFF.

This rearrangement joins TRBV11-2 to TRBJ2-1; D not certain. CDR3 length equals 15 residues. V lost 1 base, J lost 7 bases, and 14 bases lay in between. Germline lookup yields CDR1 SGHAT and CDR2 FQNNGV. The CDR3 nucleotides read TGTGCCAGCAGCTTAGGGTCCCGCAGTATAAATGAGCAGTTCTTC. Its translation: CASSLGSRSINEQFF. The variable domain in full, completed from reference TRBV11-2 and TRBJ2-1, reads EAGVAQSPRYKIIEKRQSVAFWCNPISGHATLYWYQQILGQGPKLLIQFQNNGVVDDSQLPKDRFSAERLKGVDSTLKIQPAKLEDSAVYLCASSLGSRSINEQFFGPGTRLTVL.

The CDR3, as DNA: TGTGCCACAGCCCAGGCTAGCGGATACAATGAGCAGTTCTTC. Translating it yields CATAQASGYNEQFF. The genes are TRBV28 and TRBJ2-1, with 7 bases matching TRBD2. CDR3 length: 14 residues. V lost 10 bases, J lost 4 bases, and 10 bases stayed unmatched. Germline CDR1 is MDHEN and CDR2 is SYDVKM.

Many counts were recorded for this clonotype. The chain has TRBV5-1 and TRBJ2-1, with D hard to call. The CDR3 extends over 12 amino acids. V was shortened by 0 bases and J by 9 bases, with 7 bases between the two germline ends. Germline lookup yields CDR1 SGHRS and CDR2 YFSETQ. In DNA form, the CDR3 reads TGCGCCAGCAGCTTGGGTTTCAGTGAGCAGTTCTTC. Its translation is CASSLGFSEQFF. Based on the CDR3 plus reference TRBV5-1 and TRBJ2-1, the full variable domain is KAGVTQTPRYLIKTRGQQVTLSCSPISGHRSVSWYQQTPGQGLQFLFEYFSETQRNKGNFPGRFSGRQFSNSRSEMNVSTLELGDSALYLCASSLGFSEQFFGPGTRLTVL.

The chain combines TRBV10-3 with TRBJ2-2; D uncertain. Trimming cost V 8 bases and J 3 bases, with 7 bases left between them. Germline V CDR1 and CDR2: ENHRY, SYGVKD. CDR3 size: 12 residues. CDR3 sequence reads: CAIGRDTGELFF. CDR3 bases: TGTGCCATCGGCAGAGACACCGGGGAGCTGTTTTTT.

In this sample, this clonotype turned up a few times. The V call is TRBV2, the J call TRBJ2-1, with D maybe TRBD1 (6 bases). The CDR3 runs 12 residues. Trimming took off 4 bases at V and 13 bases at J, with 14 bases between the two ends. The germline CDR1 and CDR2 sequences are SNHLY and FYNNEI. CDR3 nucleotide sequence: TGTGCCAGCAGTGCCGGGACACCAGACCAGTTCTTC. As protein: CASSAGTPDQFF.

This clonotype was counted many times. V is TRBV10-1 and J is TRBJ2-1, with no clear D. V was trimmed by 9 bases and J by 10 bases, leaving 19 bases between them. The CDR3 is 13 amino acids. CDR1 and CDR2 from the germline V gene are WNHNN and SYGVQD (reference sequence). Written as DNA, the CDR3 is TGCGCCAGGGTTCATGGCCCCGAGGAGGAGCAGTTCTTC. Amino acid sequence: CARVHGPEEEQFF.

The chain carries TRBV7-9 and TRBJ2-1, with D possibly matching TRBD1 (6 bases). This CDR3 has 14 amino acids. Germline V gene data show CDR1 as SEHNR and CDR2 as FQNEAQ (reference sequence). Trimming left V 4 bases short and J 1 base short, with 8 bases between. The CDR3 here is CASSSRGSYNEQFF. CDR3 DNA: TGTGCCAGCAGCTCCAGGGGTTCCTACAATGAGCAGTTCTTC.

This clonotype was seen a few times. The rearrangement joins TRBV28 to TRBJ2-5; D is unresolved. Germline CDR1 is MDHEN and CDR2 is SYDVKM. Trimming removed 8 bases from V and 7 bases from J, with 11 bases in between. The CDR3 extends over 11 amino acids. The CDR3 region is CASGSYRTQYF. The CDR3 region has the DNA TGTGCCAGCGGTTCCTACCGGACCCAGTACTTC.

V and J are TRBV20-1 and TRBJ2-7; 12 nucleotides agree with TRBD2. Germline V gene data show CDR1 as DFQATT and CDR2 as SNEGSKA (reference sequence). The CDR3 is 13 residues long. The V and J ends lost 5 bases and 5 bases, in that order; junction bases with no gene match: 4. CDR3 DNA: TGCAGTGCTGGACTAGCGGGAATCCACGAGCAGTACTTC. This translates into CSAGLAGIHEQYF.

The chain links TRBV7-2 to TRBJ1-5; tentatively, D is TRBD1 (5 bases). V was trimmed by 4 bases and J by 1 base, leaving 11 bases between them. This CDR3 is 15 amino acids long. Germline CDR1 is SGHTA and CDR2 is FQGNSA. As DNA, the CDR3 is TGTGCCAGCAGCTGGACCCACAGGAGCAATCAGCCCCAGCATTTT. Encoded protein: CASSWTHRSNQPQHF.

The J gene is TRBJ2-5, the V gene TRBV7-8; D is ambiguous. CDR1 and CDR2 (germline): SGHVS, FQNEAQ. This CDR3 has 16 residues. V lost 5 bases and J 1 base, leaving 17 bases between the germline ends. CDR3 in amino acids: CASSPVGGTFQETQYF. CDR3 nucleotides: TGTGCCAGCAGCCCCGTCGGCGGAACCTTCCAAGAGACCCAGTACTTC. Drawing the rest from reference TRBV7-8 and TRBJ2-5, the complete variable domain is GAGVSQSPRYKVAKRGQDVALRCDPISGHVSLFWYQQALGQGPEFLTYFQNEAQLDKSGLPSDRFFAERPEGSVSTLKIQRTQQEDSAVYLCASSPVGGTFQETQYFGPGTRLLVL.

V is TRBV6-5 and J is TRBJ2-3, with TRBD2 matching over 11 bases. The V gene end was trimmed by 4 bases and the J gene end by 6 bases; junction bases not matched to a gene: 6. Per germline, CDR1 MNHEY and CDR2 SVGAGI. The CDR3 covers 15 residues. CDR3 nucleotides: TGTGCCAGCAGTTCGCTACTAGCGGGAGTTGATACGCAGTATTTT. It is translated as CASSSLLAGVDTQYF.

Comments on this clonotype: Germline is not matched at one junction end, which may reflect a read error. The CDR3 sequence: CASSQALAGATDTKYF. CDR3 sequence (DNA): TGTGCCAGCAGCCAAGCGCTAGCGGGGGCGACGGATACGAAGTATTTT. The rearrangement uses TRBV14 and TRBJ2-3, with 10 nucleotides matching TRBD2. The CDR3 runs 16 residues. Germline-derived CDR1 and CDR2 are SGHDN and FVKESK.

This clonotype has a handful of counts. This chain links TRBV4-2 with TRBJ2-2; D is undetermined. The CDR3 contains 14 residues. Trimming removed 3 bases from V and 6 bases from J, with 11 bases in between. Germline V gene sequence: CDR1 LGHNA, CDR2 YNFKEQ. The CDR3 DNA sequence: TGTGCCAGCAGCCAGATAGTAGGATCCGGGGAGCTGTTTTTT. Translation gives CASSQIVGSGELFF.

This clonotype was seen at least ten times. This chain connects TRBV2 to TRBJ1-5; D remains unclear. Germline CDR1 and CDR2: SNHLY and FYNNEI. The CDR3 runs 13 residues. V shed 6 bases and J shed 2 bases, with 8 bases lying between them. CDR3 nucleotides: TGTGCCAGCAGCGGAGCGGGCAATCAGCCCCAGCATTTT. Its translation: CASSGAGNQPQHF.

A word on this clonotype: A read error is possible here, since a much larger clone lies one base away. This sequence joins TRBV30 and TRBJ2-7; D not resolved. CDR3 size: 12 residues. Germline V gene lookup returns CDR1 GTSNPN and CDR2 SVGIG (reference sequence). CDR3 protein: CTWSVGNHEQYF. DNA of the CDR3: TGTACCTGGAGTGTGGGTAATCACGAGCAGTACTTC.

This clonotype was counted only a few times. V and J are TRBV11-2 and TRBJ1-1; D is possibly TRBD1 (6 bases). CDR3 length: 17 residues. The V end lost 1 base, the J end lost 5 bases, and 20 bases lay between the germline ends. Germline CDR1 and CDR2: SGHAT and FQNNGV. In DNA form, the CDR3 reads TGTGCCAGCAGCTTAGGAGTAGGGGGAAACGTCAGAACTGAAGCTTTCTTT. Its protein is CASSLGVGGNVRTEAFF.

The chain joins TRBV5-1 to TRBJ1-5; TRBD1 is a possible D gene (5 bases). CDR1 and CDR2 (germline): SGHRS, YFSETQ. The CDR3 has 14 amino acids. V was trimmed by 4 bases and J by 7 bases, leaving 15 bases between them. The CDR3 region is CASSPGGTKQPQHF. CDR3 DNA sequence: TGCGCCAGCAGCCCCGGGGGGACCAAACAGCCCCAGCATTTT.

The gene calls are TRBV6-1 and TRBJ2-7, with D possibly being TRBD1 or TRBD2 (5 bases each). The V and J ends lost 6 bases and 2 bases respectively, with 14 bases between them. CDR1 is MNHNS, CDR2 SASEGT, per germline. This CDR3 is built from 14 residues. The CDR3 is CASSSWDDTYEQYF. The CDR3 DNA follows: TGTGCCAGCAGCAGTTGGGACGATACCTACGAGCAGTACTTC.

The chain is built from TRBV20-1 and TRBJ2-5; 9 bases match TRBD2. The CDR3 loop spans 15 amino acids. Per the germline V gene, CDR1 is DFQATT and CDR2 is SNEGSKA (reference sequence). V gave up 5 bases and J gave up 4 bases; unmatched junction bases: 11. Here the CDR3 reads CSASRLAEGRETQYF. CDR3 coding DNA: TGCAGTGCTTCCCGACTAGCGGAAGGGAGAGAGACCCAGTACTTC.

Here the CDR3 reads CASSLQRQGLGNEQFF. Here the CDR3 DNA reads TGTGCCAGCAGCCTACAAAGACAGGGGCTCGGTAATGAGCAGTTCTTC. The rearrangement joins TRBV7-9 to TRBJ2-1, with 8 bases fitting TRBD1. Germline V CDR1 and CDR2: SEHNR, FQNEAQ (reference sequence). The CDR3 covers 16 residues. V lost 5 bases, J lost 7 bases, and 13 bases stayed unmatched.

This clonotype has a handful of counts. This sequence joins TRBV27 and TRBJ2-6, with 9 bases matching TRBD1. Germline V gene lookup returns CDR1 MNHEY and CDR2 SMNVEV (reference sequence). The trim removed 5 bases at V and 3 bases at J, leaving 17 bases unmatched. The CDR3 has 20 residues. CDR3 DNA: TGTGCCAGCAGTCCCGCCGGGACAGGGATAATTGGCGTTGGGGCCAACGTCCTGACTTTC. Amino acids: CASSPAGTGIIGVGANVLTF.

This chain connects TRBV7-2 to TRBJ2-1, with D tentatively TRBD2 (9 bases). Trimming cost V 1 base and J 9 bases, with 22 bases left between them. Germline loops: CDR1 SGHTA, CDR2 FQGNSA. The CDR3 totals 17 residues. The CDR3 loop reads CASSLVPTSGGTGEQFF. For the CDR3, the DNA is TGTGCCAGCAGCTTAGTTCCGACTAGCGGAGGGACAGGTGAGCAGTTCTTC. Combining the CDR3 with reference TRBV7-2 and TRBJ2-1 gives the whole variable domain GAGVSQSPSNKVTEKGKDVELRCDPISGHTALYWYRQSLGQGLEFLIYFQGNSAPDKSGLPSDRFSAERTGGSVSTLTIQRTQQEDSAVYLCASSLVPTSGGTGEQFFGPGTRLTVL.